The 15 T cell receptor beta chains presented below share a single source sample, sequenced in a study of blood T cell repertoires in COVID-19. TCRdb's table, derived via immunoSEQ multiplex PCR, lists solely in-frame clones and lacks some. Counted here are around 99,000 clones, about 89% occurring once; the ten biggest clones make up roughly 1.2%. Source material: peripheral blood. Receptors were obtained from a woman aged 30 to 39 with acute or convalescent COVID-19.

The chain joins TRBV5-4 to TRBJ2-1, with TRBD1 identical over 7 bases. The CDR3 extends over 15 amino acids. The germline V gene encodes CDR1 SGHNT and CDR2 YYREEE (reference sequence). Trimming removed 0 bases from V and 0 bases from J; junction bases left unmatched: 0. The chain's CDR3 is CASSLEGASYNEQFF. CDR3 coding DNA: TGTGCCAGCAGCTTGGAGGGGGCCTCCTACAATGAGCAGTTCTTC.

The rearrangement joins TRBV3-1 (or the pseudogene TRBV3-2) to TRBJ2-5; D may be TRBD1 (6 bases). The germline gives CDR1 LGHDT, CDR2 YNNKEL (reference sequence). The ends were cut back, 4 bases at V and 1 base at J, with 13 bases in the middle. The CDR3 runs to 15 residues. The CDR3 loop reads CASSLLTGLQETQYF. The CDR3 DNA reads TGTGCCAGCAGCCTCCTGACAGGCCTCCAAGAGACCCAGTACTTC.

CDR3 DNA sequence: TGTGCCAGCAGAAGAGGGGGGAACACTGAAGCTTTCTTT. Its translation is CASRRGGNTEAFF. The chain carries TRBV27 and TRBJ1-1; perhaps TRBD1 as D (6 bases). Germline V gene data show CDR1 as MNHEY and CDR2 as SMNVEV (reference sequence). The ends were cut back, 6 bases at V and 1 base at J, with 9 bases in the middle. The length of the CDR3 is 13 residues.

The rearrangement links TRBV27 to TRBJ2-1; TRBD2 aligns across 7 bases. Germline CDR1 is MNHEY and CDR2 is SMNVEV (reference sequence). The V segment lost 7 bases and the J segment 0 bases; nucleotides outside the gene matches: 3. The CDR3 consists of 14 residues. The CDR3 protein is CASKRGSSYNEQFF. CDR3 DNA sequence: TGTGCCAGCAAGCGCGGGAGCTCCTACAATGAGCAGTTCTTC.

V usage is TRBV19 and J usage is TRBJ1-2; 8 bases are a match to TRBD1. Unmatched junction bases numbered 4, after V lost 5 bases and J lost 5 bases. CDR1 LNHDA and CDR2 SQIVND come from the germline V gene (reference sequence). This CDR3 comprises 13 residues. The CDR3 sequence: CASSGQGAYGYTF. CDR3 coding DNA: TGTGCCAGTAGTGGCCAGGGGGCGTATGGCTACACCTTC. The variable domain in full, with the rest retrieved from reference TRBV19 and TRBJ1-2, is DGGITQSPKYLFRKEGQNVTLSCEQNLNHDAMYWYRQDPGQGLRLIYYSQIVNDFQKGDIAEGYSVSREKKESFPLTVTSAQKNPTAFYLCASSGQGAYGYTFGSGTRLTVV.

CDR3 in DNA: TGTGCCACAGCCGCGGGAGGCGCCTACGAGCAGTACTTC. Translation gives CATAAGGAYEQYF. The chain recombines TRBV10-3 with TRBJ2-7, with 8 bases that match TRBD2. Germline V gene lookup returns CDR1 ENHRY and CDR2 SYGVKD. CDR3 length equals 13 residues. J gave up 2 bases and V 10 bases, and 7 bases lay outside the gene matches.

This clone was seen a handful of times. V and J are TRBV24-1 and TRBJ2-1; D gene unclear. Trimming took 0 bases from V and 9 from J, leaving 14 bases between them. Germline CDR1 is KGHDR and CDR2 is SFDVKD. CDR3 length equals 15 residues. The DNA for the CDR3 is TGTGCCACCAGTGATTTGCATCCTGACGCTAGTGAGCAGTTCTTC. As protein: CATSDLHPDASEQFF.

V usage is TRBV10-3 and J usage is TRBJ1-1; D call uncertain. The CDR3 extends over 14 amino acids. The V gene's germline CDR1 is ENHRY and CDR2 SYGVKD. V lost 0 bases and J lost 4, with 9 bases in between. The CDR3 DNA reads as TGTGCCATCAGTGAGTCAGACGGGGTCACTGAAGCTTTCTTT. Translated: CAISESDGVTEAFF.

The chain has TRBV7-8 and TRBJ1-5, with 11 bases aligning to TRBD1. V shed 4 bases and J 15 bases; nucleotides not matched to a gene: 14. Germline V gives CDR1 SGHVS, CDR2 FQNEAQ. CDR3 size: 15 residues. The CDR3 DNA is TGTGCCAGCAGCTCGGCGGTCGGGACAGGGGGTATGTGGCATTTT. It specifies CASSSAVGTGGMWHF.

The chain uses TRBV10-2 and TRBJ2-1; perhaps TRBD1 as D (6 bases). The V gene lost 5 bases and the J gene lost 9 bases, with 20 bases spanning the gap. Germline CDR1 reads WSHSY; CDR2 reads SAAADI. The CDR3 sequence is 15 residues long. CDR3 amino acids: CASSLRAGARGEQFF. The CDR3 DNA is TGCGCCAGCAGTCTCAGGGCAGGGGCCCGTGGTGAGCAGTTCTTC.

The CDR3 coding sequence is TGCGCCAGCAGCCAATTTCCGGGGTCCTACGAGCAGTACTTC. Protein: CASSQFPGSYEQYF. This chain connects TRBV4-1 to TRBJ2-7, with D possibly matching TRBD2 (5 bases). The ends were cut back, 2 bases at V and 1 base at J, with 9 bases in the middle. CDR1 is MGHRA and CDR2 is YSYEKL in the germline V gene. The CDR3 is made up of 14 amino acids.

The chain couples TRBV7-9 to TRBJ2-3; D possibly corresponds to TRBD2 (6 bases). Trimming shortened V by 5 bases and J by 2 bases, and 17 bases separated the two germline ends. CDR3 length: 16 amino acids. CDR1 is SEHNR and CDR2 is FQNEAQ in the germline V gene (reference sequence). This CDR3 reads CASSQNSREITDTQYF. CDR3 coding DNA: TGTGCCAGCAGCCAGAACTCCCGGGAGATCACAGATACGCAGTATTTT.

A word on this clone: Other DNA sequences within the sample encode an identical CDR3. CDR3 DNA: TGTGCCAGTCGGACTAGCGGGCCCTCCTACAATGAGCAGTTCTTC. It codes for CASRTSGPSYNEQFF. The chain carries TRBV19 and TRBJ2-1, with 11 bases identical to TRBD2. Germline lookup yields CDR1 LNHDA and CDR2 SQIVND (reference sequence). Losses at the gene ends were 8 bases for V and 0 bases for J; bases not matched to a gene: 3. This CDR3 spans 15 amino acids.

The CDR3 DNA reads as TGTGCCACCAGTGATGGGACAGGGGGTAACGCAGATACGCAGTATTTT. Translation gives CATSDGTGGNADTQYF. This sequence joins TRBV24-1 and TRBJ2-3, with 11 bases identical to TRBD1. Germline loops: CDR1 KGHDR, CDR2 SFDVKD. The CDR3 has 16 residues. V was clipped by 3 bases and J by 4 bases; unmatched bases: 5.

This clone was picked up one time. This sequence joins TRBV5-1 and TRBJ2-3, with TRBD2 matching 8 bases. The CDR3 is 15 residues long. Germline assignment: CDR1 SGHRS and CDR2 YFSETQ. V shed 0 bases, J shed 6 bases, and the junction held 6 bases outside the gene matches. This CDR3 is CASSLDGRDWDTQYF. As DNA, the CDR3 is TGCGCCAGCAGCTTGGACGGGAGGGATTGGGATACGCAGTATTTT.